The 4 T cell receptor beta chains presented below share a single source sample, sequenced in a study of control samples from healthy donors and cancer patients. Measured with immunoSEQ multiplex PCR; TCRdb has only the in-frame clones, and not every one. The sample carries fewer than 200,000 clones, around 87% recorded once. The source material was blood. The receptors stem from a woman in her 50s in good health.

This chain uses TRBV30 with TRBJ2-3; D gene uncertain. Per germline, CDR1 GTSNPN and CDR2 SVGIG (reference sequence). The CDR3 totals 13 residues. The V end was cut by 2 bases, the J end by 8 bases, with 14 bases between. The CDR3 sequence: CAWSPQPSVTQYF. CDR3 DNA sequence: TGTGCCTGGAGTCCCCAGCCCTCGGTTACGCAGTATTTT.

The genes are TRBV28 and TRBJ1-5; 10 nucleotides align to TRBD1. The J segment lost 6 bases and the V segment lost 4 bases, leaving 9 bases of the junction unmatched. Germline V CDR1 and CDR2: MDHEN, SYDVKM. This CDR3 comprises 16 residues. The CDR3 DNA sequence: TGTGCCAGCAGTTCCGAGGACAGGGGGAAAGGTCAGCCCCAGCATTTT. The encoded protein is CASSSEDRGKGQPQHF.

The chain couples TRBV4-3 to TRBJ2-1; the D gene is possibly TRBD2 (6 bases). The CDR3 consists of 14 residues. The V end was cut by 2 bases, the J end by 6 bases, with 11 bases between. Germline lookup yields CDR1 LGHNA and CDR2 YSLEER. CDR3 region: CASSQPGTANEQFF. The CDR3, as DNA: TGCGCCAGCAGCCAACCCGGGACTGCCAATGAGCAGTTCTTC.

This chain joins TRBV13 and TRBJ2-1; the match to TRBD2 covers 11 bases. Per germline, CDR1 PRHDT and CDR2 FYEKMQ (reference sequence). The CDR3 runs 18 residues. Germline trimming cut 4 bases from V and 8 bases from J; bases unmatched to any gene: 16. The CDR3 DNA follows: TGTGCCAGCAGCTGGAGGCTAGCGGGAGGTTCTCTTTCATATGAGCAGTTCTTC. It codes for CASSWRLAGGSLSYEQFF. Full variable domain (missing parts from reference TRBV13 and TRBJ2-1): AAGVIQSPRHLIKEKRETATLKCYPIPRHDTVYWYQQGPGQDPQFLISFYEKMQSDKGSIPDRFSAQQFSDYHSELNMSSLELGDSALYFCASSWRLAGGSLSYEQFFGPGTRLTVL.